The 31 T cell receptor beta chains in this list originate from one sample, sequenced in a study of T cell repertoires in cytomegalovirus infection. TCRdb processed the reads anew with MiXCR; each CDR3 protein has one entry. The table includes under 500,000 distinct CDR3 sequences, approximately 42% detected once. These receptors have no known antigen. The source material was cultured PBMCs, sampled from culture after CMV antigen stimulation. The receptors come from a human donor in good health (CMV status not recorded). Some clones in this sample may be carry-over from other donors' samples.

The CDR3 coding sequence is TGTGCCTCTCGACTAGCGGAGGCAAATGAGCAGTTCTTC. Protein sequence: CASRLAEANEQFF. The chain carries TRBV2 and TRBJ2-1; 9 bases align to TRBD2. Germline V gene data show CDR1 as SNHLY and CDR2 as FYNNEI. V lost 11 bases, J lost 7 bases, and 9 bases stayed unmatched. The CDR3 sequence is 13 residues long.

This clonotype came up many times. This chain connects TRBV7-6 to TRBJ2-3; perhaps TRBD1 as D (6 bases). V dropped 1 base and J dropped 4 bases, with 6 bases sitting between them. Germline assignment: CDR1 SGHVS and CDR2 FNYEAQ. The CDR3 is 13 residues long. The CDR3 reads CASSLEGADTQYF. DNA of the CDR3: TGTGCCAGCAGCTTAGAGGGGGCAGATACGCAGTATTTT.

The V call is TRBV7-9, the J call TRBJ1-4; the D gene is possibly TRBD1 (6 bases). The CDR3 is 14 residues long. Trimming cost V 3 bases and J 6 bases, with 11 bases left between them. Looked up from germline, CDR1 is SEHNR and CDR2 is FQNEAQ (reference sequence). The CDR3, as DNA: TGTGCCAGCAGCTTCAGGGGACAAGATGAAAAACTGTTTTTT. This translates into CASSFRGQDEKLFF. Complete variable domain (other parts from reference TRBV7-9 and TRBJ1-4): DTGVSQNPRHKITKRGQNVTFRCDPISEHNRLYWYRQTLGQGPEFLTYFQNEAQLEKSRLLSDRFSAERPKGSFSTLEIQRTEQGDSAMYLCASSFRGQDEKLFFGSGTQLSVL.

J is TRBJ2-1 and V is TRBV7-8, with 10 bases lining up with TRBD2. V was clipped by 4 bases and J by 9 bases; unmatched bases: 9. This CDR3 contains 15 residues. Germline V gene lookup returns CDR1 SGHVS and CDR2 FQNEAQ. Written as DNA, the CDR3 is TGTGCCAGCAGCTCTAGCGGGAGTACCCCCGGTGAGCAGTTCTTC. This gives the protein CASSSSGSTPGEQFF.

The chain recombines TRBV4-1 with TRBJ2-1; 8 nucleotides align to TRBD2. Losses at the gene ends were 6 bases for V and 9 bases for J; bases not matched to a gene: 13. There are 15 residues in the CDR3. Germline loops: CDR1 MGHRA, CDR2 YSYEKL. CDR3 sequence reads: CASRYIPAGVVEQFF. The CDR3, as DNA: TGCGCCAGCAGATACATTCCAGCGGGAGTGGTTGAGCAGTTCTTC.

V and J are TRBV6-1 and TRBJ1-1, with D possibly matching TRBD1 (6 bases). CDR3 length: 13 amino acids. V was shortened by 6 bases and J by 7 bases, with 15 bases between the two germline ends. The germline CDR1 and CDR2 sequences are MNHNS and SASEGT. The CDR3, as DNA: TGTGCCAGCAGACCACAGGGCACTAGTGAAGCTTTCTTT. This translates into CASRPQGTSEAFF.

The CDR3 sequence: CASRLSTGTLYNEQFF. The CDR3 region has the DNA TGCGCCAGCAGGTTGTCAACAGGGACCCTCTACAATGAGCAGTTCTTC. The chain uses TRBV5-1 and TRBJ2-1, with D possibly being TRBD1 (6 bases). This CDR3 contains 16 residues. The V gene lost 5 bases and the J gene lost 3 bases, with 18 bases spanning the gap. Germline V lookup: CDR1 SGHRS, CDR2 YFSETQ.

For the CDR3, the DNA is TGTGCCAGCATTAGTAAGGGCCCGGGACAGTATATTGGGGCCAACGTCCTGACTTTC. Encoded protein: CASISKGPGQYIGANVLTF. The V and J genes are TRBV6-1 and TRBJ2-6; 7 positions match TRBD1. V trimming: 7 bases; J trimming: 3 bases; junction bases outside the gene matches: 18. CDR3 size: 19 residues. The germline V gene encodes CDR1 MNHNS and CDR2 SASEGT.

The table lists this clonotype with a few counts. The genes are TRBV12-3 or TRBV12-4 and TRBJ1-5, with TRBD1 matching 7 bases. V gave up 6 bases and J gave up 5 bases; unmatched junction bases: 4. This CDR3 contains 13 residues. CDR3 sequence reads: CASRGQIDQPQHF. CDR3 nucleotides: TGTGCCAGCAGGGGACAGATTGATCAGCCCCAGCATTTT.

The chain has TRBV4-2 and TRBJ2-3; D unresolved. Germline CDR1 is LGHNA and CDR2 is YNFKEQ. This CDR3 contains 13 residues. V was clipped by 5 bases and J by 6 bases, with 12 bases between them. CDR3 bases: TGTGCCAGCAGCGACCAAAGGAGTGATACGCAGTATTTT. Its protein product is CASSDQRSDTQYF.

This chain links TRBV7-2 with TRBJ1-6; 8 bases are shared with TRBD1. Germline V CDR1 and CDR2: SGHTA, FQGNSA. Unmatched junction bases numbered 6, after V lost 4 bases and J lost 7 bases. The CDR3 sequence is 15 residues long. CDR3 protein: CASSSTGGGNSPLHF. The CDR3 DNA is TGTGCCAGCAGCTCTACAGGGGGTGGCAATTCACCCCTCCACTTT.

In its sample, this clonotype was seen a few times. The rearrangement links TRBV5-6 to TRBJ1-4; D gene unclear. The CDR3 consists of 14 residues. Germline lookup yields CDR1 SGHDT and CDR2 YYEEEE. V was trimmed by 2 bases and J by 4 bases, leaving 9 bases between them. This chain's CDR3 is CASSFGGINEKLFF. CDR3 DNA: TGTGCCAGCAGCTTCGGAGGGATTAATGAAAAACTGTTTTTT.

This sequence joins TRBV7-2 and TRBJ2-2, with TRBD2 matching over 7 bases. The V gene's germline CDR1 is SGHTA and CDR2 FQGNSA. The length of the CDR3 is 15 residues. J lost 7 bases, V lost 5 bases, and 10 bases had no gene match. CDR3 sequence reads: CASSRLAGLNGELFF. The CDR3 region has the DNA TGTGCCAGCAGCCGACTAGCAGGGCTCAACGGGGAGCTGTTTTTT. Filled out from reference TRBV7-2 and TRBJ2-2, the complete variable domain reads GAGVSQSPSNKVTEKGKDVELRCDPISGHTALYWYRQSLGQGLEFLIYFQGNSAPDKSGLPSDRFSAERTGGSVSTLTIQRTQQEDSAVYLCASSRLAGLNGELFFGEGSRLTVL.

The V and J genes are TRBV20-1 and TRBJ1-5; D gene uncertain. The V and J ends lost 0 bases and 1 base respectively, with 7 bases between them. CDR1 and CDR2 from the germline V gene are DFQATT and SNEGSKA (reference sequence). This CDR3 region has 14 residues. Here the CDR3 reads CSARDPASNQPQHF. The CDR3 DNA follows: TGCAGTGCTAGAGATCCTGCCAGCAATCAGCCCCAGCATTTT.

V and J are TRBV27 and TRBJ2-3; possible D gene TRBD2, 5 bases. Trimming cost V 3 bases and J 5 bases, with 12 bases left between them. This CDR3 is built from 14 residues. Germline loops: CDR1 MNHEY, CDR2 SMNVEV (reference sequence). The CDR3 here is CASSFALRGDTQYF. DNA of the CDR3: TGTGCCAGCAGTTTTGCTCTCCGGGGAGATACGCAGTATTTT.

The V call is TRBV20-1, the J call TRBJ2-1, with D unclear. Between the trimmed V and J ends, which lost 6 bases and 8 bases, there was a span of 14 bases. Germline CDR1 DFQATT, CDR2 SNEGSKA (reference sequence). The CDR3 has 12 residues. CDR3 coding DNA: TGCAGTGCCCGGCATGTCCCTGATGAGCAGTTCTTC. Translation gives CSARHVPDEQFF.

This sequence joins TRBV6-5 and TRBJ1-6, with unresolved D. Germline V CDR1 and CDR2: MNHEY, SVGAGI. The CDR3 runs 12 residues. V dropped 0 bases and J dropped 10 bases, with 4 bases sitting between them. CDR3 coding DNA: TGTGCCAGCAGTTACTCCGGGTCACCCCTCCACTTT. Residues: CASSYSGSPLHF.

DNA of the CDR3: TGTGCCAGCAGCCAACTCCGGGGGCAGGGAGAGGATTTAAATGAGCAGTTCTTC. This sequence encodes CASSQLRGQGEDLNEQFF. The rearrangement uses TRBV4-2 and TRBJ2-1; D may correspond to TRBD1 or TRBD2 (6 bases each). V lost 2 bases, J lost 7 bases, and 24 bases lay in between. Germline CDR1 and CDR2: LGHNA and YNFKEQ. This CDR3 contains 18 residues.

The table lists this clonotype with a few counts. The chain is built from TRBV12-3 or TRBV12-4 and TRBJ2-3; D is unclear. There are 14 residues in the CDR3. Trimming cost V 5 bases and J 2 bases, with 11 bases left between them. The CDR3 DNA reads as TGTGCCAGCAGTGAGCTTGGGTCCACAGATACGCAGTATTTT. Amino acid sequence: CASSELGSTDTQYF.

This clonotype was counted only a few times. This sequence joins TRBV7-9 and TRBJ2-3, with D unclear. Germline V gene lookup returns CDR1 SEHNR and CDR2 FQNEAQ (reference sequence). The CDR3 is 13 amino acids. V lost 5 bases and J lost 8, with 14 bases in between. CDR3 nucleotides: TGTGCCAGCAGCGGGATCCCCCACGGTACGCAGTATTTT. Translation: CASSGIPHGTQYF.

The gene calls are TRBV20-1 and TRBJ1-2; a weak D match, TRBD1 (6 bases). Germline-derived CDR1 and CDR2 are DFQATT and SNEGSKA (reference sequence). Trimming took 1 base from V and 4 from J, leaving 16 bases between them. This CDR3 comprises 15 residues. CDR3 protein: CSARGGEGGGYGYTF. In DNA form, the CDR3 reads TGCAGTGCTAGAGGCGGCGAGGGGGGGGGCTATGGCTACACCTTC.

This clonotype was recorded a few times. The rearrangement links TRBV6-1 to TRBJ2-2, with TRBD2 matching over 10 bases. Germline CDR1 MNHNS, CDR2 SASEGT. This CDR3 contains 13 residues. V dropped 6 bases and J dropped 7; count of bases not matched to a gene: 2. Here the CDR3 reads CASRLAGNGELFF. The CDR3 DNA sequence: TGTGCCAGCAGACTAGCGGGAAACGGGGAGCTGTTTTTT.

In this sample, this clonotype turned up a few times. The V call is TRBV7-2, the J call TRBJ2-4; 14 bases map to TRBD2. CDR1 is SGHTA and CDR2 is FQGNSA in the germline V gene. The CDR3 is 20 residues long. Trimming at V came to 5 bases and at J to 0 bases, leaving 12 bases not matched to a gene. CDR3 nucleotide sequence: TGTGCCAGCAGCCCCCATAGGGGACTAGCGGGGGTTATAGCCAAAAACATTCAGTACTTC. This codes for CASSPHRGLAGVIAKNIQYF.

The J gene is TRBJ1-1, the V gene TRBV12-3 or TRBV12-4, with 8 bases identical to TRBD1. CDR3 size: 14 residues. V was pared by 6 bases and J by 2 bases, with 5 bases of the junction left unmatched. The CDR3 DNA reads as TGTGCCAGCAGACTACAGGGGGTAAACACTGAAGCTTTCTTT. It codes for CASRLQGVNTEAFF.

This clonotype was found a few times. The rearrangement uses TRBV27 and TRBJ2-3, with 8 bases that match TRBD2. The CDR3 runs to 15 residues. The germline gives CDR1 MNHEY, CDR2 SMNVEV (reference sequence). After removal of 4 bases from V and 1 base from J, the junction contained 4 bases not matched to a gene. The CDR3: CASSSPTSGTDTQYF. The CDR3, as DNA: TGTGCCAGCAGTTCCCCGACTAGCGGCACAGATACGCAGTATTTT.

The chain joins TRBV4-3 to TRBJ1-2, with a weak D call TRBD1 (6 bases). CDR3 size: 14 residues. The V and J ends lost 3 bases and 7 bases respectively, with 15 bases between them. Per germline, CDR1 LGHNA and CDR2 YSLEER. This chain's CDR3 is CASSQRDTRGGYTF. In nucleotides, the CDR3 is TGCGCCAGCAGCCAGCGGGACACTAGAGGTGGCTACACCTTC.

The CDR3 is CASSPVVGHDTYEQYF. The CDR3 DNA is TGTGCCAGCAGCCCCGTCGTCGGTCACGATACCTACGAGCAGTACTTC. The chain combines TRBV6-2 or TRBV6-3 with TRBJ2-7; D is uncertain. V was shortened by 6 bases and J by 2 bases, with 20 bases between the two germline ends. CDR1 and CDR2 (germline): MNHEY, SVGEGT. This CDR3 has 16 residues.

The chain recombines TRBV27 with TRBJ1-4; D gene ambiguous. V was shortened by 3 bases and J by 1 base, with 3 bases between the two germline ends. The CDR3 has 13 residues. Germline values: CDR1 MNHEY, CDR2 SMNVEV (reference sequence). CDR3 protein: CASSFRTNEKLFF. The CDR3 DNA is TGTGCCAGCAGTTTCAGAACTAATGAAAAACTGTTTTTT.

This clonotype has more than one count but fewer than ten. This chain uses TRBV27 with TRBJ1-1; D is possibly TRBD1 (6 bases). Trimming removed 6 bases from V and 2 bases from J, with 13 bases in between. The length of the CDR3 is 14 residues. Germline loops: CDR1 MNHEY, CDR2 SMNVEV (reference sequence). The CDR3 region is CASSTAGANTEAFF. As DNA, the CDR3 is TGTGCCAGCAGCACAGCGGGGGCAAACACTGAAGCTTTCTTT.

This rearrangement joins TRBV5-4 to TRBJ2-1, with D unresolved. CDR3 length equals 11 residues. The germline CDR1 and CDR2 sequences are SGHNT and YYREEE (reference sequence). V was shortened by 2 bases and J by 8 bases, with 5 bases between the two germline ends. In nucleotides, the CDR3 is TGTGCCAGCAGCTTTATCGATGAGCAGTTCTTC. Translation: CASSFIDEQFF.

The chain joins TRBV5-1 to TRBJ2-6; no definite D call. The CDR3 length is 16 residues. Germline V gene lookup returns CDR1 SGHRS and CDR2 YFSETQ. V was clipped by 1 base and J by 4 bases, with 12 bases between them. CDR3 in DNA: TGCGCCAGCAGCTTGTGGCAGGTAACCGGGGCCAACGTCCTGACTTTC. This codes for CASSLWQVTGANVLTF.